The clone carrying this T cell receptor (beta chain) was picked up a small number of times. Its antigen remains unknown. This specimen belongs to a study of T cells in localized non-small cell lung cancer. General study points: The greatest T cell clonality was found in uninvolved adjacent lung (higher than in tumor). Investigators sequenced only a single tumor region, leaving heterogeneity possible.

This CDR3 contains 13 residues. Method: immunoSEQ multiplex PCR; TCRdb's copy keeps in-frame clones and lacks some. The sample lists about 40,000 clones, 81% occurring once. This rearrangement joins TRBV21-1 to TRBJ2-5. TRBV21-1 is given as a pseudogene. Sequenced material: peripheral blood mononuclear cells, taken before any cancer treatment. This receptor was identified in a male donor older than 55 with stage II lung adenocarcinoma. In DNA form, the CDR3 reads TGTGCCAGCAGCAAAGGCTTACAAGAGACCCAGTACTTC. Its translation is CASSKGLQETQYF.